The 5 T cell receptor beta chains given below trace back to one sample, sequenced in a study of OX40 agonist ivuxolimab in advanced cancers. Libraries were prepared by immunoSEQ multiplex PCR; TCRdb keeps only in-frame clonotypes and omits some of them. Of around 60,000 clones listed, 75% to 90% are singletons. The sequences come from CD4+ or CD8+ T cells sorted from blood, collected in a trial of the OX40 agonist ivuxolimab. The origin of the receptors is an adult with an advanced solid tumor such as melanoma, head and neck, liver or kidney cancer.

The chain combines TRBV7-9 with TRBJ2-1; 14 bases are shared with TRBD2. Trimming took 5 bases from V and 4 from J; bases not matched to a gene: 10. Germline CDR1 SEHNR, CDR2 FQNEAQ (reference sequence). The CDR3 contains 18 residues. In nucleotides, the CDR3 is TGTGCCAGCAGCCCCAGACTAGCGGGAGGGCCTAGGTACAATGAGCAGTTCTTC. Residues: CASSPRLAGGPRYNEQFF.

This chain uses TRBV19 with TRBJ2-1; D may match TRBD1 or TRBD2 (6 bases each). Germline CDR1 LNHDA, CDR2 SQIVND (reference sequence). The CDR3 has 19 residues. The V end lost 3 bases, the J end lost 4 bases, and 25 bases lay between the germline ends. The CDR3: CASSMEGGLPIGRYNEQFF. The CDR3 region has the DNA TGTGCCAGTAGTATGGAGGGGGGACTGCCTATCGGGCGTTACAATGAGCAGTTCTTC.

The chain uses TRBV7-3 and TRBJ2-5; maybe TRBD2 (6 bases). The DNA end is a closer match to TRBJ2-7, so the J assignment may be wrong. The CDR3 contains 13 residues. CDR1 is SGHTA and CDR2 is FQGTGA in the germline V gene. The CDR3 is CASSFGTAYEQYF. Written as DNA, the CDR3 is TGTGCCAGCAGCTTCGGGACTGCCTACGAGCAGTACTTC.

The V and J genes are TRBV6-5 and TRBJ1-5; D remains unclear. This CDR3 spans 15 amino acids. V lost 7 bases, J lost 2 bases, and 15 bases lay in between. Germline values: CDR1 MNHEY, CDR2 SVGAGI. In nucleotides, the CDR3 is TGTGCCAGCACCCCTAGCCCCTGGGGCAATCAGCCCCAGCATTTT. Its protein product is CASTPSPWGNQPQHF.

The V and J genes are TRBV14 and TRBJ1-1; D is perhaps TRBD1 (5 bases). CDR3 length equals 13 residues. The V gene lost 3 bases and the J gene lost 6 bases, with 11 bases spanning the gap. Germline CDR1 SGHDN, CDR2 FVKESK. Written as DNA, the CDR3 is TGTGCCAGCAGCCACACGTCGGGGGCTGAAGCTTTCTTT. It specifies CASSHTSGAEAFF.